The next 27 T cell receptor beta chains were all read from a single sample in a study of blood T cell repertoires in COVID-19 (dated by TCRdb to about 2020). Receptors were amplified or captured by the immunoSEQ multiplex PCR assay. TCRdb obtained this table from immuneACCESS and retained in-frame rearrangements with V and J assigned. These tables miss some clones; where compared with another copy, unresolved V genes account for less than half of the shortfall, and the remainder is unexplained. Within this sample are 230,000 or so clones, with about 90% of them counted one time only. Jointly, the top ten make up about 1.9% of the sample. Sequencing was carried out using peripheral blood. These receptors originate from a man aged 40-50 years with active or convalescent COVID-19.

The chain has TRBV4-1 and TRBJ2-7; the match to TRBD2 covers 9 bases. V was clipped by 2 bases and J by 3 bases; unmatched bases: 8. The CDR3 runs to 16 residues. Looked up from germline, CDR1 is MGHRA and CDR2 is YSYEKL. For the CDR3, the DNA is TGCGCCAGCAGCCAACGAGTTTTGCGGGAGGGCTACGAGCAGTACTTC. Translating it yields CASSQRVLREGYEQYF.

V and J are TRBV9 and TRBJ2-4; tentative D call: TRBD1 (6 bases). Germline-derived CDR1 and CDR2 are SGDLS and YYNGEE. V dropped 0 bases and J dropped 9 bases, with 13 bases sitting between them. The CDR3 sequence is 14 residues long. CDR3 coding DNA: TGTGCCAGCAGCGTAGACAGGGTAAAAGGCATTCAGTACTTC. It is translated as CASSVDRVKGIQYF.

The CDR3 loop reads CASEPGQGAYSNQPQHF. For the CDR3, the DNA is TGTGCCAGTGAGCCGGGACAGGGGGCCTATAGCAATCAGCCCCAGCATTTT. The chain carries TRBV19 and TRBJ1-5; 12 bases map to TRBD1. This CDR3 spans 17 amino acids. CDR1 and CDR2 (germline): LNHDA, SQIVND (reference sequence). The V gene end was trimmed by 8 bases and the J gene end by 0 bases; junction bases not matched to a gene: 8.

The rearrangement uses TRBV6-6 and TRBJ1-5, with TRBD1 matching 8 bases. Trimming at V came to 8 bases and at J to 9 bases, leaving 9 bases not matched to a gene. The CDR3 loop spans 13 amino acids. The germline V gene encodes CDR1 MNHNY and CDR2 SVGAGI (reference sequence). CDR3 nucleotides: TGTGCCAGCCTTGACAGGGGTGTTGGGCCCCAGCATTTT. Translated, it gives CASLDRGVGPQHF.

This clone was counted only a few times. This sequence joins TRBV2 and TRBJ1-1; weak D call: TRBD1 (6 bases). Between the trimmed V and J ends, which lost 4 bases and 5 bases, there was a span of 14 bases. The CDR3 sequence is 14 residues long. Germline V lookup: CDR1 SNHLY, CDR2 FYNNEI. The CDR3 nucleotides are TGTGCCAGCAGTGTTTACGGGGGGCTAACTGAAGCTTTCTTT. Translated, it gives CASSVYGGLTEAFF.

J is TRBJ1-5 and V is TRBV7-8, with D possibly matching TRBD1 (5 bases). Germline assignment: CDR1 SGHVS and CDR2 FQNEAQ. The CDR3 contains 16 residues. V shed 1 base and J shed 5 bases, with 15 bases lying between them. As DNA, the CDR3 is TGTGCCAGCAGCTTAGTGGGGGGAGCCTTAGATCAGCCCCAGCATTTT. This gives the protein CASSLVGGALDQPQHF.

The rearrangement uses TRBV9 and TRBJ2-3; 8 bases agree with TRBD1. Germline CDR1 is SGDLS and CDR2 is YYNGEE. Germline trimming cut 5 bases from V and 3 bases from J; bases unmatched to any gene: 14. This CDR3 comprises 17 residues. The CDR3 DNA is TGTGCCAGCAGATTGACAGGGGACAGTTCGTGGACAGATACGCAGTATTTT. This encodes CASRLTGDSSWTDTQYF.

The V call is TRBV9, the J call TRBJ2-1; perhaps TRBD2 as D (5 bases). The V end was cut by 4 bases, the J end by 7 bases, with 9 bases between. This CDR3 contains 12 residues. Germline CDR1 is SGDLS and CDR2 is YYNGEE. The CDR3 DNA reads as TGTGCCAGCAGCCCGGACTTTAATGAGCAGTTCTTC. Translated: CASSPDFNEQFF. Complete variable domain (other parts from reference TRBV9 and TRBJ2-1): DSGVTQTPKHLITATGQRVTLRCSPRSGDLSVYWYQQSLDQGLQFLIQYYNGEERAKGNILERFSAQQFPDLHSELNLSSLELGDSALYFCASSPDFNEQFFGPGTRLTVL.

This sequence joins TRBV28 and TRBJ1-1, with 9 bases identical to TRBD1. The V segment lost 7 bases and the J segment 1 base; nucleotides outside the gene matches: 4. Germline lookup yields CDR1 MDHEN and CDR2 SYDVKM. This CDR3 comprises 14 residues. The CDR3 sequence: CASNEQGANTEAFF. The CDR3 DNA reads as TGTGCCAGCAACGAACAGGGGGCGAACACTGAAGCTTTCTTT.

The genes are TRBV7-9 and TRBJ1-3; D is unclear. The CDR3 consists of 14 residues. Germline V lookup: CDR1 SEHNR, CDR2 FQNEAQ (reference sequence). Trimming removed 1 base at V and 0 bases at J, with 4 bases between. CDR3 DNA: TGTGCCAGCAGCTTAGGAGGCTCTGGAAACACCATATATTTT. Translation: CASSLGGSGNTIYF.

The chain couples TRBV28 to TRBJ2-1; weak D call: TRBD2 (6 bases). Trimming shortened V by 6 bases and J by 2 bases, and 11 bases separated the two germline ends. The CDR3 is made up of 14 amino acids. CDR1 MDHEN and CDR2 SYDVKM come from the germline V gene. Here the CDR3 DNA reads TGTGCCAGCAGCCGCGGGGATCCCTACAATGAGCAGTTCTTC. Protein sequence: CASSRGDPYNEQFF. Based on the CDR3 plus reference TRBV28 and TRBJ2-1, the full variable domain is DVKVTQSSRYLVKRTGEKVFLECVQDMDHENMFWYRQDPGLGLRLIYFSYDVKMKEKGDIPEGYSVSREKKERFSLILESASTNQTSMYLCASSRGDPYNEQFFGPGTRLTVL.

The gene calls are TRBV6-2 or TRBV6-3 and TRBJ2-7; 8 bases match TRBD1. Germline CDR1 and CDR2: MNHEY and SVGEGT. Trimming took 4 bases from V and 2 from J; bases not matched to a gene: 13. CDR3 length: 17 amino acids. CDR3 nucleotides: TGTGCCAGCAGTTTCCAGCTTGGACAGGGCACACCCTACGAGCAGTACTTC. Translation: CASSFQLGQGTPYEQYF.

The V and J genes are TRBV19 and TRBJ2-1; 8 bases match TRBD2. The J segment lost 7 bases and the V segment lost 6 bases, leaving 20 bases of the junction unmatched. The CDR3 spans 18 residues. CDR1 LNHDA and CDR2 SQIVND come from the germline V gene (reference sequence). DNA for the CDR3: TGTGCCAGTAGCCGGGGTGGAAGTGCAGCGGGAGATATAAATGAGCAGTTCTTC. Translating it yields CASSRGGSAAGDINEQFF.

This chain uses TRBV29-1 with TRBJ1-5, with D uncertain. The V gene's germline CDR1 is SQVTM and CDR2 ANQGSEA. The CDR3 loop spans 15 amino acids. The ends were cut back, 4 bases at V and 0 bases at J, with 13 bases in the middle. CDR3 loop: CSVVEAAYSNQPQHF. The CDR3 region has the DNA TGCAGCGTTGTCGAGGCAGCCTATAGCAATCAGCCCCAGCATTTT.

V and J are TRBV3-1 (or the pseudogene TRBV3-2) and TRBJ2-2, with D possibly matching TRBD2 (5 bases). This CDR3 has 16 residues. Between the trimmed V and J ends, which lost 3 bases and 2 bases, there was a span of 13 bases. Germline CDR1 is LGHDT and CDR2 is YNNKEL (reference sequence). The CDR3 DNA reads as TGTGCCAGCAGCCATTATGAAGGGAGCAACACCGGGGAGCTGTTTTTT. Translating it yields CASSHYEGSNTGELFF.

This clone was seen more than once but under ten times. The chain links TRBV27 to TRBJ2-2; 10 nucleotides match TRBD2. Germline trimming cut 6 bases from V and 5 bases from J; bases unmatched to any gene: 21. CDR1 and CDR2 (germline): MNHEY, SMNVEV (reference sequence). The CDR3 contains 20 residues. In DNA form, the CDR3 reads TGTGCCAGCAGACCCAGATCTTCCCCCGTAGCGGGGGGTAGGACCGGGGAGCTGTTTTTT. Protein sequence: CASRPRSSPVAGGRTGELFF.

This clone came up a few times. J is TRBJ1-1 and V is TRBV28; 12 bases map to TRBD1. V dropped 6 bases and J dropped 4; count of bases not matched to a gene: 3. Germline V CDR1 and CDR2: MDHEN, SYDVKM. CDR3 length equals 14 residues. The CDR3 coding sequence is TGTGCCAGCAGGTTGGGACAGGGGGCCACTGAAGCTTTCTTT. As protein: CASRLGQGATEAFF.

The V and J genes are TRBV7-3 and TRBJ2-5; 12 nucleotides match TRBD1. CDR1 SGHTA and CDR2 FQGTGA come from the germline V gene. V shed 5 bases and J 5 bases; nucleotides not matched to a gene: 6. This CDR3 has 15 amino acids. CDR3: CASSEGQGAWETQYF. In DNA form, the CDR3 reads TGTGCCAGCAGCGAGGGACAGGGGGCGTGGGAGACCCAGTACTTC.

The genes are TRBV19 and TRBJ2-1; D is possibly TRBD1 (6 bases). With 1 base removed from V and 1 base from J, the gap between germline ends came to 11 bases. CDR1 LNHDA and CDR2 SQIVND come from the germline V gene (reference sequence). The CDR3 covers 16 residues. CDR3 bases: TGTGCCAGTAGTATAGCGCGCAGGGGATCCTACAATGAGCAGTTCTTC. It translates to CASSIARRGSYNEQFF.

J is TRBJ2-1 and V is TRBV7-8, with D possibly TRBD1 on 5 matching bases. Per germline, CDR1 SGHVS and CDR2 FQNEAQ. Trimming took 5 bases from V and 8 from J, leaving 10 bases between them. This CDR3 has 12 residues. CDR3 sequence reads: CASSLQGYEQFF. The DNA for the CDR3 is TGTGCCAGCAGCCTCCAGGGCTATGAGCAGTTCTTC.

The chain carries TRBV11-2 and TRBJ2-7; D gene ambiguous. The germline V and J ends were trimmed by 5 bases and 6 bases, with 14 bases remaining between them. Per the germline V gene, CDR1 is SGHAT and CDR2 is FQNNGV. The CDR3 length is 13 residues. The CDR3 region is CASSPLSGSEQYF. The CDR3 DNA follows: TGTGCCAGCAGCCCCTTATCGGGTTCCGAGCAGTACTTC.

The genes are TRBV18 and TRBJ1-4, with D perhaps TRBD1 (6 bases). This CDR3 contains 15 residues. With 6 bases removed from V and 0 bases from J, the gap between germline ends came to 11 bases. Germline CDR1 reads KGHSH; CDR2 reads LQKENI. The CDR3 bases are TGTGCCAGCTCTCGGACAGTTGCAACTAATGAAAAACTGTTTTTT. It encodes CASSRTVATNEKLFF.

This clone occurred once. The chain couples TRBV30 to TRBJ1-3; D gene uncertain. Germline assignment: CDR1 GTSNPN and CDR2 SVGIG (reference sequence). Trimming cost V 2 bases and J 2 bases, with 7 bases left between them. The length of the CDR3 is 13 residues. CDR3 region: CAWSIGPGNTIYF. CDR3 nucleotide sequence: TGTGCCTGGAGTATTGGGCCTGGAAACACCATATATTTT.

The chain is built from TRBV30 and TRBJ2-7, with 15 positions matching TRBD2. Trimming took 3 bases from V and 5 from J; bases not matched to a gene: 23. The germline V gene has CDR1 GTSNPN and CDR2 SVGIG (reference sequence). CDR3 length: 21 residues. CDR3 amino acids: CAWRRDSGGLAGGPGIHEQYF. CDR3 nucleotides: TGTGCCTGGAGAAGGGACAGTGGAGGACTAGCGGGAGGGCCCGGTATCCACGAGCAGTACTTC.

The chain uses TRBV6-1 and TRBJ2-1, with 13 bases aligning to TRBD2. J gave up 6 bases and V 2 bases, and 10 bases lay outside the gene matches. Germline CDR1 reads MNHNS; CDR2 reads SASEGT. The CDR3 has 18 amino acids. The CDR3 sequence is CASSERTSGGALFNEQFF. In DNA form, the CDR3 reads TGTGCCAGCAGTGAACGAACTAGCGGGGGGGCCCTATTCAATGAGCAGTTCTTC.

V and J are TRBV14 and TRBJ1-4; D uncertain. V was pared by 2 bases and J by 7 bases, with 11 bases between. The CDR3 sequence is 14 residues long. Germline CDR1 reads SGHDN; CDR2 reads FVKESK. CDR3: CASSQRYRGEKLFF. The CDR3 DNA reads TGTGCCAGCAGCCAACGGTATCGGGGTGAAAAACTGTTTTTT. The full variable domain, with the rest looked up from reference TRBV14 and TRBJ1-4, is EAGVTQFPSHSVIEKGQTVTLRCDPISGHDNLYWYRRVMGKEIKFLLHFVKESKQDESGMPNNRFLAERTGGTYSTLKVQPAELEDSGVYFCASSQRYRGEKLFFGSGTQLSVL.

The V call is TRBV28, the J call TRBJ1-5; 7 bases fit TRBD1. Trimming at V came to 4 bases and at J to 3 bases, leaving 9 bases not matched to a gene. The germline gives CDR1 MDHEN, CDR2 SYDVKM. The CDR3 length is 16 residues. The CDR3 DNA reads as TGTGCCAGCAGTTCACGGGACAGAGTGGACAATCAGCCCCAGCATTTT. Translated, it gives CASSSRDRVDNQPQHF.